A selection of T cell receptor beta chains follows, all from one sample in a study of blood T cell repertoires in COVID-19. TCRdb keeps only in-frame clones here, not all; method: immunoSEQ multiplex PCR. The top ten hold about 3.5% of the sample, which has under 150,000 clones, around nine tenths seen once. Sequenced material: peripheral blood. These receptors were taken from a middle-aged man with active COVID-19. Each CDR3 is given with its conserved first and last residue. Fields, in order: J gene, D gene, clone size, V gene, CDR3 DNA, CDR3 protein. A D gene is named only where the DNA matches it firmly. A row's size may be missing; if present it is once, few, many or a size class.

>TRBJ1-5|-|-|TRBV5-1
TGCGCCAGCAGCTTGGGGGCAGAGAATCAGCCCCAGCATTTT
CASSLGAENQPQHF
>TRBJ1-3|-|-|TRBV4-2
TGTGCCAGCAGCCAAGAAGGGGTAAGGCCGAACACCATATATTTT
CASSQEGVRPNTIYF
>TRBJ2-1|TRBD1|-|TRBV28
TGTGCCAGCAGTTTACCCAGGACAGGGGGCGGGGATGAGCAGTTCTTC
CASSLPRTGGGDEQFF
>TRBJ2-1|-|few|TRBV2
TGTGCCAGCAGTGGCGGGACCCTAAGCAATGAGCAGTTCTTC
CASSGGTLSNEQFF
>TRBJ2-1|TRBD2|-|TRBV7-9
TGTGCCAGCAGCTTATCCCTAGCGGAGGACAATGAGCAGTTCTTC
CASSLSLAEDNEQFF
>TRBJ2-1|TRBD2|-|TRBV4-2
TGTGCCAGCAGCCAAGAAGTTAGCGGGGAGCAGTTCTTC
CASSQEVSGEQFF
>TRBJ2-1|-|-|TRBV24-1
TGTGCCACCAGTGATCCCGCGGGACAGCCTTACAATGAGCAGTTCTTC
CATSDPAGQPYNEQFF
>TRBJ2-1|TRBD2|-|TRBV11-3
TGTGCCAGCAGCTTAGATCCGGCGGGGGGGCTCAATGAGCAGTTCTTC
CASSLDPAGGLNEQFF
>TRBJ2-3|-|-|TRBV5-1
TGCGCCAGCAGCTACAGTGGGGATACGCAGTATTTT
CASSYSGDTQYF
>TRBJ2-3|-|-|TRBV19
TGTGCCAGTGGGCTAATTGATACGCAGTATTTT
CASGLIDTQYF
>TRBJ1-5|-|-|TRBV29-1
TGCAGCGTTGCTGGGGCAAATCAGCCCCAGCATTTT
CSVAGANQPQHF
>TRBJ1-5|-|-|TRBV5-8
TGTGCCAGCAGCAAAGCGAGGTCCTCGAACAATCAGCCCCAGCATTTT
CASSKARSSNNQPQHF
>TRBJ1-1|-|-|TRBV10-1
TGCGCCAGCAGCGCTAACGGCGGCACTGAAGCTTTCTTT
CASSANGGTEAFF
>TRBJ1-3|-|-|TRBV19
TGTGCCAGTAGTATAGACCGCCAACTGAGCTCTGGAAACACCATATATTTT
CASSIDRQLSSGNTIYF
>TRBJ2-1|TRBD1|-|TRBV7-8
TGTGCCAGCAGCCGGAGTCCCGGGACAGGTCGGTCCTACAATGAGCAGTTCTTC
CASSRSPGTGRSYNEQFF
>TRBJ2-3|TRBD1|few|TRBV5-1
TGCGCCAGCAGCTTGGAACCCGGGACAGGCAGGGAGTATTTT
CASSLEPGTGREYF
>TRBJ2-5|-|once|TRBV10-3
TGTGCCATCAGTCTTGGCGGGGAACAAGAGACCCAGTACTTC
CAISLGGEQETQYF
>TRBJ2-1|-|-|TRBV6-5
TGTGCCAGCAGTTTCCGGGGCGGGACGAATGAGCAGTTCTTC
CASSFRGGTNEQFF
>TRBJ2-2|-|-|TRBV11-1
TGTGCCAGCAGCTTGATAGGGGTCGACACCGGGGAGCTGTTTTTT
CASSLIGVDTGELFF
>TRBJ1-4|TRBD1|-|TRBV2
TGTGCCAGCAGCTCCACAGGGGATCGTGAAAAACTGTTTTTT
CASSSTGDREKLFF
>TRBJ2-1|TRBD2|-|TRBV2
TGTGCCAGCAGGGCCGGACTAGCGGGGTACAATGAGCAGTTCTTC
CASRAGLAGYNEQFF
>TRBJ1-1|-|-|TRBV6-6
TGTGCCAGCAGTTATCAGGGTAACACTGAAGCTTTCTTT
CASSYQGNTEAFF
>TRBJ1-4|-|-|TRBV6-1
TGTGCCAGCAGTGAACCGAACGCGGGGAGGACTAATGAAAAACTGTTTTTT
CASSEPNAGRTNEKLFF
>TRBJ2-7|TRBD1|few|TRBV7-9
TGTGCCAGCAGCCTAACCGGGACAGGGCTCTACGAGCAGTACTTC
CASSLTGTGLYEQYF
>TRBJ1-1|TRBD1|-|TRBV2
TGTGCCAGCAACCGACAGGGCGGCACTGAAGCTTTCTTT
CASNRQGGTEAFF
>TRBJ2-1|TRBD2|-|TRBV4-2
TGTGCCAGCAGCCAAGGCCTAGCGGGATTAAACAATGAGCAGTTCTTC
CASSQGLAGLNNEQFF
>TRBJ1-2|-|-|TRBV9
TGTGCCAGCGCAGGGGTTCCCTATGGCTACACCTTC
CASAGVPYGYTF
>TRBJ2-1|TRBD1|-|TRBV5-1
TGCGCCAGCAGCTTGGTTCCAGGGGGCAATGGCAATGAGCAGTTCTTC
CASSLVPGGNGNEQFF
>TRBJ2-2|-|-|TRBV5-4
TGTGCCAGCAGATCGGGACTTAACACCGGGGAGCTGTTTTTT
CASRSGLNTGELFF
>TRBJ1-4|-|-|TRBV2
TGTGCCAGCACCAGGCAGCGGCTAACTAATGAAAAACTGTTTTTT
CASTRQRLTNEKLFF
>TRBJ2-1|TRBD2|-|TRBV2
TGTGCCAGCAGTGAATTAAAGCGGGGGGCCTACAATGAGCAGTTCTTC
CASSELKRGAYNEQFF
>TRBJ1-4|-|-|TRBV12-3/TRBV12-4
TGTGCCAGCGGAGGAAACAATAATGAAAAACTGTTTTTT
CASGGNNNEKLFF
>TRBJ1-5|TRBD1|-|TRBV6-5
TGTGCCAGCAGCGCTACAGGGGGCAATCAGCCCCAGCATTTT
CASSATGGNQPQHF
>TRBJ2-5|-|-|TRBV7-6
TGTGCCAGCAGCCCACACGCGACAGGCCAGGGGATTCAGTACCAAGAGACCCAGTACTTC
CASSPHATGQGIQYQETQYF
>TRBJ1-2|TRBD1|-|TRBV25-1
TGTGCCAGCAGGCACGACAGGGAAGGCTATGGCTACACCTTC
CASRHDREGYGYTF
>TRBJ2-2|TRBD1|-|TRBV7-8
TGTGCCAGCAGCCCCGGGACAGGGGGCGCGGGCGGGGAGCTGTTTTTT
CASSPGTGGAGGELFF
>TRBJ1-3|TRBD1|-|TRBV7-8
TGTGCCAGCAGCTTAACCGACAGGGGGCAAGGAAACACCATATATTTT
CASSLTDRGQGNTIYF
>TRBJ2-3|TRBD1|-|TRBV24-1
TGTGCCACCAGAAAGACAGGGAAGGGAGATACGCAGTATTTT
CATRKTGKGDTQYF
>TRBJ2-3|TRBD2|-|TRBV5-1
TGCGCCAGCAGCTTAGCGGGAAGCACAGATACGCAGTATTTT
CASSLAGSTDTQYF
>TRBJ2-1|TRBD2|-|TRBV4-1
TGCGCCAGCAGCCAAAGCACTAGCGGGGTCTCCTACAATGAGCAGTTCTTC
CASSQSTSGVSYNEQFF
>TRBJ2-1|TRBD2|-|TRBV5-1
TGCGCCAGCAGCGCCAGGGGACTAGCGGGAGGCCACAATGAGCAGTTCTTC
CASSARGLAGGHNEQFF
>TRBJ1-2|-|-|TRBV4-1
TGCGCCAGCAGCCAGACAAGAAACTATGGCTACACCTTC
CASSQTRNYGYTF
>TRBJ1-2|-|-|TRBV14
TGTGCCAGCAGCCAAGATGTGAGGGGCTACACCTTC
CASSQDVRGYTF
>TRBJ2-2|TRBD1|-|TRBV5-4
TGTGCCAGCAGCCTGGACAGGGGTAGAGGGGAGCTGTTTTTT
CASSLDRGRGELFF
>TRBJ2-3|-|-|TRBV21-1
TGTGCCAGCAATTCCGGGACTAGCGGGGGGGATAACACAGATACGCAGTATTTT
CASNSGTSGGDNTDTQYF
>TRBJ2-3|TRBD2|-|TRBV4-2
TGTGCCAGCAGCCGCGGCCTCCTAGCGGGAGCGGAAGATACGCAGTATTTT
CASSRGLLAGAEDTQYF
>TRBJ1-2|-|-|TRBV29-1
TGCAGCGTGACGGGGGGCTATGGCTACACCTTC
CSVTGGYGYTF
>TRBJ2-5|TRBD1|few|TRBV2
TGTGCCAGCAGTCGGGACAGCGAGACCCAGTACTTC
CASSRDSETQYF
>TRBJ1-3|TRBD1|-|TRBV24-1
TGTGCCACCAGTGATTTAAGGATGGGACAGGGGGCTGGAAACACCATATATTTT
CATSDLRMGQGAGNTIYF
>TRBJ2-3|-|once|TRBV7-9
TGTGCCAGCAGCTCCTACGTCGCCACCAGGCCGTATTTT
CASSSYVATRPYF
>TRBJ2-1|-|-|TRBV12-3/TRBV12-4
TGTGCCAGCAGTCCAGACAGGAATCGGGAGCAGTTCTTC
CASSPDRNREQFF
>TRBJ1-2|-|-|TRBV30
TGTGCCTGGATTTCTAGGCGGGCCGGCTATGGCTACACCTTC
CAWISRRAGYGYTF
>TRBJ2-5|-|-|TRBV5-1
TGCGCCAGCAGCTTGAAAGGGGCAGGGTCTCTGGTTACTGAGACCCAGTACTTC
CASSLKGAGSLVTETQYF
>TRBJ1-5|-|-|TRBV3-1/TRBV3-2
TGTGCCAGCAGCAATAACAGGGAGAATCAGCCCCAGCATTTT
CASSNNRENQPQHF
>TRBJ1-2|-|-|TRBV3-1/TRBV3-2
TGTGCCAGCAGCGTATATCCCCTGGCAGGCTTGGTCGGCTACACCTTC
CASSVYPLAGLVGYTF
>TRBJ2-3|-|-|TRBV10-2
TGCGCCAGCCAACTTAATACAGATACGCAGTATTTT
CASQLNTDTQYF
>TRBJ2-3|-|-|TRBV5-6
TGTGCCAGCAGCTTGATCGGGGCAGGGGGCACAGATACGCAGTATTTT
CASSLIGAGGTDTQYF